This entry lists 28 T cell receptor beta chains sequenced from one sample in a study of lymphopenia after photon versus proton radiotherapy. The data were produced by immunoSEQ multiplex PCR, yet TCRdb's version contains in-frame clones alone and is incomplete. This sample yields 70,000 to 95,000 clones, of which 83% are seen a single time; approximately 1.3% belongs to the top ten. The sequenced sample was peripheral blood, obtained from a patient treated with proton-based radiotherapy. The receptors come from a man aged 55 to 70 with pancreatic cancer.

CDR3 DNA: TGCGCCAGCAGCCCGGGACTAGCGGGAGGGTTAAACGAGCAGTACTTC. As protein: CASSPGLAGGLNEQYF. The chain carries TRBV5-1 and TRBJ2-7, with TRBD2 matching 16 bases. The CDR3 is made up of 16 amino acids. Trimming removed 4 bases from V and 5 bases from J; junction bases left unmatched: 6. Germline V lookup: CDR1 SGHRS, CDR2 YFSETQ.

The genes are TRBV30 and TRBJ1-1; D is uncertain. Germline values: CDR1 GTSNPN, CDR2 SVGIG (reference sequence). V was cut by 5 bases and J by 1 base, with 17 bases left in between. This CDR3 contains 15 residues. The CDR3 nucleotides are TGTGCCTGGTTGGCCGACTGGACCTCGAACACTGAAGCTTTCTTT. Translated, it gives CAWLADWTSNTEAFF.

The chain uses TRBV7-8 and TRBJ1-4; D might be TRBD1 (6 bases). The CDR3 is made up of 14 amino acids. The V end lost 5 bases, the J end lost 7 bases, and 14 bases lay between the germline ends. From germline, CDR1 is SGHVS and CDR2 FQNEAQ. The CDR3 DNA reads TGTGCCAGCAGCCCAGGGGATCGAAGTGAAAAACTGTTTTTT. Residues: CASSPGDRSEKLFF.

The V gene is TRBV27, the J gene TRBJ1-1, with 7 bases fitting TRBD1. The J segment lost 3 bases and the V segment lost 5 bases, leaving 6 bases of the junction unmatched. Per germline, CDR1 MNHEY and CDR2 SMNVEV (reference sequence). This CDR3 contains 14 residues. DNA for the CDR3: TGTGCCAGCAGTCCAAGACAGGGATACACTGAAGCTTTCTTT. Translation: CASSPRQGYTEAFF.

The chain links TRBV5-4 to TRBJ2-3, with D unresolved. The germline CDR1 and CDR2 sequences are SGHNT and YYREEE (reference sequence). The V end lost 0 bases, the J end lost 0 bases, and 8 bases lay between the germline ends. This CDR3 is built from 15 residues. DNA for the CDR3: TGTGCCAGCAGCTTGGGATTTTCTAGCACAGATACGCAGTATTTT. The encoded protein is CASSLGFSSTDTQYF.

The V call is TRBV28, the J call TRBJ2-5, with 14 bases identical to TRBD2. The CDR3 consists of 20 residues. Losses at the gene ends were 3 bases for V and 6 bases for J; bases not matched to a gene: 18. Germline CDR1 MDHEN, CDR2 SYDVKM. The CDR3 DNA reads TGTGCCAGCAGTTTCCTCGGACTAGCGGGAGGACGGCGGGGCCTAAAGACCCAGTACTTC. Protein sequence: CASSFLGLAGGRRGLKTQYF.

The chain uses TRBV9 and TRBJ1-1; D gene uncertain. The CDR3 extends over 15 amino acids. V was shortened by 4 bases and J by 0 bases, with 13 bases between the two germline ends. Germline V gene lookup returns CDR1 SGDLS and CDR2 YYNGEE. The CDR3 bases are TGTGCCAGCAGCATTGGGCCGATAATGAACACTGAAGCTTTCTTT. It encodes CASSIGPIMNTEAFF.

This sequence joins TRBV7-6 and TRBJ2-2, with D hard to call. Germline V gene data show CDR1 as SGHVS and CDR2 as FNYEAQ. V lost 2 bases to trimming and J lost 5 bases, with 12 bases between them. The CDR3 is 15 amino acids. The CDR3 coding sequence is TGTGCCAGCAGCTTAAGGTTTGGGGTAACCGGGGAGCTGTTTTTT. Its translation: CASSLRFGVTGELFF.

For this clone: The junction does not match germline at one end; this may be a read error. The chain links TRBV5-3 to TRBJ2-7; D is uncertain. TRBV5-3 has ORF status, its function being uncertain. This CDR3 region has 12 residues. Here the CDR3 reads CASSLSPYEQYF. CDR3 DNA: TGTGCCAGCAGCTTGAGCCCCTACGAGCAGTACTTC.

The chain carries TRBV5-1 and TRBJ2-2, with 10 bases identical to TRBD1. V was clipped by 0 bases and J by 7 bases; unmatched bases: 15. Germline V lookup: CDR1 SGHRS, CDR2 YFSETQ. There are 19 residues in the CDR3. The DNA for the CDR3 is TGCGCCAGCAGCTTGGCCCTCTGGGACAGGGGATATCGTGGCGGGGAGCTGTTTTTT. This sequence encodes CASSLALWDRGYRGGELFF.

In its sample, this clone was seen a few times. The chain has TRBV7-9 and TRBJ1-2; D not certain. The V end was cut by 5 bases, the J end by 4 bases, with 8 bases between. Germline loops: CDR1 SEHNR, CDR2 FQNEAQ (reference sequence). The CDR3 is made up of 12 amino acids. CDR3 in amino acids: CASSSDPYGYTF. As DNA, the CDR3 is TGTGCCAGCAGCAGCGACCCCTATGGCTACACCTTC.

The rearrangement uses TRBV18 and TRBJ1-2; a weak D match, TRBD1 (5 bases). Germline-derived CDR1 and CDR2 are KGHSH and LQKENI. The CDR3 has 14 amino acids. The V end was cut by 3 bases, the J end by 2 bases, with 10 bases between. CDR3 protein: CASSPTTANYGYTF. CDR3 sequence (DNA): TGTGCCAGCTCACCTACGACAGCCAACTATGGCTACACCTTC.

The V call is TRBV6-5, the J call TRBJ1-1, with a tentative D call TRBD1 (6 bases). Germline V gene sequence: CDR1 MNHEY, CDR2 SVGAGI. This CDR3 contains 12 residues. The V end lost 6 bases, the J end lost 5 bases, and 10 bases lay between the germline ends. CDR3 amino acids: CASREGGTEAFF. DNA for the CDR3: TGTGCCAGCAGAGAAGGGGGGACTGAAGCTTTCTTT.

The rearrangement uses TRBV28 and TRBJ1-2; tentatively, D is TRBD1 (5 bases). The V end lost 2 bases, the J end lost 4 bases, and 8 bases lay between the germline ends. There are 13 residues in the CDR3. Germline assignment: CDR1 MDHEN and CDR2 SYDVKM. The CDR3 is CASSLGGRYGYTF. In DNA, the CDR3 is TGTGCCAGCAGTTTAGGGGGTCGCTATGGCTACACCTTC.

V gene TRBV7-2 combines with J gene TRBJ2-7; tentative D call: TRBD2 (6 bases). The germline gives CDR1 SGHTA, CDR2 FQGNSA. Trimming shortened V by 1 base and J by 7 bases, and 14 bases separated the two germline ends. CDR3 length: 14 amino acids. CDR3 nucleotides: TGTGCCAGCAGCTTAGAACGACCCGGGGGTGAGCAGTACTTC. It yields the protein CASSLERPGGEQYF. The entire variable domain, with the rest obtained from reference TRBV7-2 and TRBJ2-7, is as follows: GAGVSQSPSNKVTEKGKDVELRCDPISGHTALYWYRQSLGQGLEFLIYFQGNSAPDKSGLPSDRFSAERTGGSVSTLTIQRTQQEDSAVYLCASSLERPGGEQYFGPGTRLTVT.

The chain couples TRBV9 to TRBJ2-1, with TRBD1 as a possible D gene (5 bases). The germline V gene encodes CDR1 SGDLS and CDR2 YYNGEE. The V end lost 3 bases, the J end lost 0 bases, and 16 bases lay between the germline ends. The CDR3 covers 17 residues. For the CDR3, the DNA is TGTGCCAGCAGCGCTGCCGCGGTTGACAGCTCCTACAATGAGCAGTTCTTC. Translating it yields CASSAAAVDSSYNEQFF.

This clone was observed once. The chain links TRBV5-4 to TRBJ2-5; D remains unclear. The germline gives CDR1 SGHNT, CDR2 YYREEE (reference sequence). The V end lost 6 bases, the J end lost 5 bases, and 14 bases lay between the germline ends. This CDR3 is built from 13 residues. CDR3 bases: TGTGCCAGCACGACGGCAGGCGGTGAGACCCAGTACTTC. This encodes CASTTAGGETQYF.

As for this clone: The same CDR3 is also encoded by other DNA sequences in this sample. The chain couples TRBV10-3 to TRBJ2-1; D unclear. Germline lookup yields CDR1 ENHRY and CDR2 SYGVKD. V lost 2 bases and J lost 8, with 4 bases in between. This CDR3 is 11 amino acids long. The CDR3 bases are TGTGCCATCAGTGAGGGGTATGAGCAGTTCTTC. It translates to CAISEGYEQFF.

The chain is built from TRBV7-9 and TRBJ1-3; D gene unclear. Trimming left V 2 bases short and J 4 bases short, with 9 bases between. The germline V gene has CDR1 SEHNR and CDR2 FQNEAQ (reference sequence). The CDR3 totals 14 residues. Here the CDR3 DNA reads TGTGCCAGCAGCTTATCCACAGACGGAAACACCATATATTTT. This gives the protein CASSLSTDGNTIYF.

This clone has more than one count but fewer than ten. V gene TRBV28 combines with J gene TRBJ2-7; 7 bases match TRBD2. CDR3 length equals 16 residues. The V and J ends lost 3 bases and 3 bases, in that order; junction bases with no gene match: 11. Germline lookup yields CDR1 MDHEN and CDR2 SYDVKM. The CDR3 DNA sequence: TGTGCCAGCAGTTTGGCTGCGGCTAGCGGTTACTACGAGCAGTACTTC. Protein: CASSLAAASGYYEQYF.

Only a few counts were recorded for this clone. V is TRBV28 and J is TRBJ2-1, with 11 bases matching TRBD1. The CDR3 is made up of 15 amino acids. CDR1 is MDHEN, CDR2 SYDVKM, per germline. V was clipped by 5 bases and J by 8 bases; unmatched bases: 8. The CDR3 loop reads CASSPGTGGVDEQFF. As DNA, the CDR3 is TGTGCCAGCAGTCCCGGGACAGGGGGAGTGGATGAGCAGTTCTTC.

The chain links TRBV5-4 to TRBJ2-7, with a weak D call TRBD2 (6 bases). V was shortened by 3 bases and J by 7 bases, with 23 bases between the two germline ends. Germline assignment: CDR1 SGHNT and CDR2 YYREEE (reference sequence). The CDR3 extends over 16 amino acids. CDR3 region: CASSWAPTRYLGEQYF. The CDR3 bases are TGTGCCAGCAGCTGGGCCCCGACTAGATATTTGGGGGAGCAGTACTTC.

The chain recombines TRBV5-1 with TRBJ2-1; unclear D gene. The germline V and J ends were trimmed by 0 bases and 5 bases, with 3 bases remaining between them. The CDR3 has 12 residues. The germline gives CDR1 SGHRS, CDR2 YFSETQ. The CDR3, as DNA: TGCGCCAGCAGCTTGGGAGACAATGAGCAGTTCTTC. It specifies CASSLGDNEQFF.

This clone showed up just once. The chain carries TRBV11-2 and TRBJ2-2; D might be TRBD2 (5 bases). Germline assignment: CDR1 SGHAT and CDR2 FQNNGV. Trimming removed 1 base at V and 6 bases at J, with 15 bases between. The CDR3 sequence is 16 residues long. For the CDR3, the DNA is TGTGCCAGCAGCTTAGGGTTAGGGAGAGTTTCCGGGGAGCTGTTTTTT. Its translation is CASSLGLGRVSGELFF. The variable domain in full, completed from reference TRBV11-2 and TRBJ2-2, reads EAGVAQSPRYKIIEKRQSVAFWCNPISGHATLYWYQQILGQGPKLLIQFQNNGVVDDSQLPKDRFSAERLKGVDSTLKIQPAKLEDSAVYLCASSLGLGRVSGELFFGEGSRLTVL.

The rearrangement links TRBV7-2 to TRBJ2-7, with 7 bases aligning to TRBD1. Looked up from germline, CDR1 is SGHTA and CDR2 is FQGNSA. The ends lost 1 base at V and 3 bases at J; junction bases unmatched: 3. The CDR3 is 14 residues long. CDR3 sequence reads: CASSLGQGFYEQYF. The CDR3, as DNA: TGTGCCAGCAGCTTAGGACAGGGCTTCTACGAGCAGTACTTC. The whole variable domain, remainder taken from reference TRBV7-2 and TRBJ2-7, is GAGVSQSPSNKVTEKGKDVELRCDPISGHTALYWYRQSLGQGLEFLIYFQGNSAPDKSGLPSDRFSAERTGGSVSTLTIQRTQQEDSAVYLCASSLGQGFYEQYFGPGTRLTVT.

Regarding this clone: No DNA is shown, since the ends of the CDR3 on it are uncertain; the CDR3 is the one TCRdb lists. This sequence joins TRBV25-1 and TRBJ2-7; TRBD2 reflects the table's D call only, with no check against the DNA. The length of the CDR3 is 13 amino acids, counting both ends. Per the germline V gene, CDR1 is MGHDK and CDR2 is SYGVNS. The CDR3 spells CASSTSSALEQYF.

The table lists this clone with a few counts. The chain employs TRBV25-1 and TRBJ2-3, with 12 positions matching TRBD2. The CDR3 is 18 amino acids. Trimming at V came to 6 bases and at J to 0 bases, leaving 10 bases not matched to a gene. Germline V gene sequence: CDR1 MGHDK, CDR2 SYGVNS. The CDR3 nucleotides read TGTGCCAGCAGGTCCCTAGGGACTAGCGGGTTCAGCACAGATACGCAGTATTTT. Encoded protein: CASRSLGTSGFSTDTQYF.

Worth noting for this clone: Other DNA sequences in this sample translate to the same CDR3. The chain couples TRBV27 to TRBJ2-4; D possibly corresponds to TRBD2 (7 bases). Trimming took 5 bases from V and 1 from J, leaving 12 bases between them. Germline V gene data show CDR1 as MNHEY and CDR2 as SMNVEV (reference sequence). The CDR3 is 15 amino acids. CDR3 nucleotides: TGTGCCAGCAGTCCTTGGGGGGGCGCCAAAAACATTCAGTACTTC. Encoded protein: CASSPWGGAKNIQYF.